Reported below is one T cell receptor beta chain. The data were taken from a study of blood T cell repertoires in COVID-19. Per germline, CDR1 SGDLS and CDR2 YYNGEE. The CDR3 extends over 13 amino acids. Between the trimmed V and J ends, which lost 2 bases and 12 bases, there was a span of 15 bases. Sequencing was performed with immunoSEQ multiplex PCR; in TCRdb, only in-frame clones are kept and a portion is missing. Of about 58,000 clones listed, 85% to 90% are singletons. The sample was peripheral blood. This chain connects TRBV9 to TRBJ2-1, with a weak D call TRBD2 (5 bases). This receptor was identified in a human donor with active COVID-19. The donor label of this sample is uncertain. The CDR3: CASSVYGKPGQFF. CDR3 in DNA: TGTGCCAGCAGCGTCTACGGGAAGCCGGGGCAGTTCTTC.